Below, 21 T cell receptor beta chains from the same sample are listed, as sequenced in a study of CD8+CD57+ T cells in acquired aplastic anemia. In patients chosen for sequencing, flow cytometry had shown CD8+CD57+ cell expansion. Profiling of TCR beta VDJ combinations and CDR3 sequences used genomic DNA as template. TCRdb reprocessed the reads with MiXCR, giving one entry per CDR3 protein. Altogether 200,000 to 300,000 distinct CDR3 sequences are present, approximately 79% being singletons, with the ten largest covering roughly 42%. The sequenced sample consisted of sorted CD4+, CD8+, or CD8+CD57+ T cells (not recorded which) from PBMCs. The receptors derive from a human donor with aplastic anemia.

V and J are TRBV2 and TRBJ1-1; D is unresolved. In germline, CDR1 is SNHLY, CDR2 FYNNEI. This CDR3 is built from 14 residues. V lost 6 bases and J lost 4, with 15 bases in between. Written as DNA, the CDR3 is TGTGCCAGCAGCGCCCCCTCAGGTGGCACTGAAGCTTTCTTT. Translation gives CASSAPSGGTEAFF.

Concerning this clonotype itself: The junction departs from the called germline gene at one end, perhaps through a read error. V and J are TRBV25-1 and TRBJ1-1; a possible D gene is TRBD1 (5 bases). Germline V gene data show CDR1 as MGHDK and CDR2 as SYGVNS. The CDR3 loop spans 15 amino acids. The CDR3 reads CASSERGGAGTEAFF. The CDR3 DNA follows: TGTGCCAGCAGTGAACGGGGCGGGGCTGGCACTGAAGCTTTCTTC.

This chain connects TRBV12-3 or TRBV12-4 to TRBJ2-5; possible D gene TRBD2, 6 bases. V shed 5 bases and J shed 2 bases, with 12 bases lying between them. The CDR3 spans 14 residues. This CDR3 reads CASSTSGRQETQYF. The CDR3 coding sequence is TGTGCCAGCAGTACATCAGGGAGGCAAGAGACCCAGTACTTC.

V gene TRBV24-1 combines with J gene TRBJ2-2; D is unclear. Germline CDR1 is KGHDR and CDR2 is SFDVKD. The V end was cut by 3 bases, the J end by 2 bases, with 9 bases between. The CDR3 loop spans 15 amino acids. DNA for the CDR3: TGTGCCACCAGTGATGCTGACCGTAACACCGGGGAGCTGTTTTTT. The encoded protein is CATSDADRNTGELFF.

Concerning this clonotype itself: A junction boundary mismatches the germline segment, possibly from a read error. The genes are TRBV7-9 and TRBJ2-5, with 10 nucleotides matching TRBD1. Germline lookup yields CDR1 SEHNR and CDR2 FQNEAQ (reference sequence). CDR3 length: 14 amino acids. The CDR3 DNA follows: TGTGCCAGCAGCCCCGGGACAGGGGATCACACAGATAAGTTC. Translated: CASSPGTGDHTDKF.

This chain links TRBV10-3 with TRBJ2-5; tentatively, D is TRBD1 (5 bases). The CDR3 is made up of 12 amino acids. V lost 10 bases and J 0 bases, leaving 9 bases between the germline ends. Germline-derived CDR1 and CDR2 are ENHRY and SYGVKD. DNA of the CDR3: TGTGCCACCAGACAGTACCAAGAGACCCAGTACTTC. Protein sequence: CATRQYQETQYF.

A word on this clonotype: Since no conserved phenylalanine or tryptophan closes the CDR3, a read error is the likely cause. The DNA is left out, because the CDR3 cannot be placed on it with certainty; the CDR3 is given as TCRdb lists it. The chain is built from TRBV7-3 and TRBJ2-3; TRBD1 is taken as the D call from the table, unchecked against the DNA. Per the germline V gene, CDR1 is SGHTA and CDR2 is FQGTGA. The CDR3 is 13 residues long, ends included. CDR3: CASRHGGTCGQTL.

The chain recombines TRBV15 with TRBJ1-2; 10 bases are shared with TRBD1. CDR1 and CDR2 (germline): LNHNV, YYDKDF (reference sequence). J gave up 6 bases and V 0 bases, and 7 bases lay outside the gene matches. The CDR3 extends over 16 amino acids. The CDR3 DNA sequence: TGTGCCACCAGCAGAGATCGGACAGGGGGTGAGCATGGCTACACCTTC. This sequence encodes CATSRDRTGGEHGYTF. Full variable domain (missing parts from reference TRBV15 and TRBJ1-2): DAMVIQNPRYQVTQFGKPVTLSCSQTLNHNVMYWYQQKSSQAPKLLFHYYDKDFNNEADTPDNFQSRRPNTSFCFLDIRSPGLGDTAMYLCATSRDRTGGEHGYTFGSGTRLTVV.

This clonotype appeared a few times. The chain combines TRBV7-6 with TRBJ2-5; D remains ambiguous. The CDR3 extends over 11 amino acids. V was pared by 5 bases and J by 9 bases, with 10 bases between. Per the germline V gene, CDR1 is SGHVS and CDR2 is FNYEAQ. The DNA for the CDR3 is TGTGCCAGCAGCAACAAGGCGGCCCAGTACTTC. Protein: CASSNKAAQYF.

With regard to this clonotype: The junction does not match germline at one end; this may be a read error. This chain links TRBV7-3 with TRBJ2-3; weak D call: TRBD2 (7 bases). Germline CDR1 is SGHTA and CDR2 is FQGTGA. This CDR3 comprises 14 residues. The CDR3 bases are TGTGCCAGCAGCACCCCGGCGGGGGCGGATGAGCAGTTCTTT. Translating gives CASSTPAGADEQFF.

The chain is built from TRBV2 and TRBJ2-7, with 9 positions matching TRBD2. V lost 4 bases, J lost 6 bases, and 13 bases stayed unmatched. This CDR3 has 16 amino acids. Germline V gives CDR1 SNHLY, CDR2 FYNNEI. The CDR3 DNA follows: TGTGCCAGCAGTGGGGCGGGGGGGGCGAACCTGGCCGAGCAGTACGTC. It translates to CASSGAGGANLAEQYV.

In its sample, this clonotype was seen a few times. As the CDR3 is not closed by the conserved phenylalanine or tryptophan, this likely results from a read error. The DNA is left out, because the CDR3 cannot be placed on it with certainty; the CDR3 is given as TCRdb lists it. The chain links TRBV9 to TRBJ2-3; the tabulated D call, TRBD2, remains unverified against the DNA. CDR1 is SGDLS and CDR2 is YYNGEE in the germline V gene. The CDR3 is 13 amino acids long, termini counted. The CDR3 here is CASGGAGTIQYFV.

In the case of this clonotype: The junction does not match germline at one end; this may be a read error. The rearrangement joins TRBV2 to TRBJ2-5; the D gene is possibly TRBD2 (5 bases). Germline V gene data show CDR1 as SNHLY and CDR2 as FYNNEI. The CDR3 contains 14 residues. CDR3 DNA sequence: TGTGCCACCAGTGAGGGCGCGAGCCAAGAGAACCAGTACTTC. Amino acids: CATSEGASQENQYF.

As regards this clonotype: An end of the junction differs from the germline gene, which may be a read error. The chain carries TRBV2 and TRBJ2-6; tentative D call: TRBD2 (7 bases). The V gene's germline CDR1 is SNHLY and CDR2 FYNNEI. The CDR3 is 17 amino acids. The CDR3, as DNA: TGTGCCAGCACCGGAGGGGGGGCCTCAGATGGGGCGAACGTTCGCCCTTTC. This translates into CASTGGGASDGANVRPF. The full variable domain, completed using reference TRBV2 and TRBJ2-6, is EPEVTQTPSHQVTQMGQEVILRCVPISNHLYFYWYRQILGQKVEFLVSFYNNEISEKSEIFDDQFSVERPDGSNFTLKIRSTKLEDSAMYFCASTGGGASDGANVRPFGAGSRLTVL.

The V call is TRBV2, the J call TRBJ2-1, with 7 positions matching TRBD1. The trim removed 5 bases at V and 6 bases at J, leaving 4 bases unmatched. The V gene's germline CDR1 is SNHLY and CDR2 FYNNEI. This CDR3 has 13 residues. The CDR3 DNA reads as TGTGCCAGCAGTACCACAGGGGCCAATGAGCAGTTCTTC. Translated, it gives CASSTTGANEQFF. The variable domain in full, completed from reference TRBV2 and TRBJ2-1, reads EPEVTQTPSHQVTQMGQEVILRCVPISNHLYFYWYRQILGQKVEFLVSFYNNEISEKSEIFDDQFSVERPDGSNFTLKIRSTKLEDSAMYFCASSTTGANEQFFGPGTRLTVL.

The chain links TRBV7-9 to TRBJ2-5; D is ambiguous. Between the trimmed V and J ends, which lost 5 bases and 5 bases, there was a span of 6 bases. The CDR3 loop spans 11 amino acids. Per germline, CDR1 SEHNR and CDR2 FQNEAQ (reference sequence). CDR3 protein: CASSPVETQYF. DNA for the CDR3: TGTGCCAGCAGCCCAGTGGAGACCCAGTACTTC.

The chain carries TRBV24-1 and TRBJ2-7, with D tentatively TRBD2 (5 bases). Looked up from germline, CDR1 is KGHDR and CDR2 is SFDVKD. Trimming took 7 bases from V and 3 from J, leaving 9 bases between them. CDR3 length equals 12 residues. The CDR3, as DNA: TGTGCCACCAGCACTAGAGACTACGAGCAGTACTTC. This codes for CATSTRDYEQYF.

CDR3 amino acids: CASSQETGRTQYF. Written as DNA, the CDR3 is TGTGCCAGCAGCCAAGAGACGGGGAGAACCCAGTACTTC. This chain uses TRBV14 with TRBJ2-5; perhaps TRBD2 as D (5 bases). CDR3 length: 13 amino acids. Per the germline V gene, CDR1 is SGHDN and CDR2 is FVKESK. Trimming took 0 bases from V and 8 from J, leaving 10 bases between them. The variable domain in full, with the rest retrieved from reference TRBV14 and TRBJ2-5, is EAGVTQFPSHSVIEKGQTVTLRCDPISGHDNLYWYRRVMGKEIKFLLHFVKESKQDESGMPNNRFLAERTGGTYSTLKVQPAELEDSGVYFCASSQETGRTQYFGPGTRLLVL.

Turning to this clonotype: The junction departs from germline at one end; a sequencing error may be responsible. The V and J genes are TRBV7-9 and TRBJ2-3, with TRBD1 as a possible D gene (6 bases). The CDR3 covers 15 residues. The germline V gene has CDR1 SEHNR and CDR2 FQNEAQ (reference sequence). CDR3 amino acids: CASSFGDRFNEKLYF. The DNA of the CDR3 is TGTGCCAGCAGCTTTGGTGACAGGTTTAATGAAAAACTGTACTTC.

As to this clonotype: Since the CDR3 does not end with the conserved phenylalanine or tryptophan, this likely comes from a read error. V gene TRBV19 combines with J gene TRBJ1-6; D unclear. Between the trimmed V and J ends, which lost 1 base and 16 bases, there was a span of 23 bases. This CDR3 region has 16 residues. Germline V gene sequence: CDR1 LNHDA, CDR2 SQIVND (reference sequence). CDR3 sequence (DNA): TGTGCCAGTAGTATAGCTAGCGGAGCCTACAATGAACAGCTCCACATT. This encodes CASSIASGAYNEQLHI.

Turning to this clonotype: A junction end diverges from the germline sequence, so it may reflect a read error. The CDR3 is CASSVGAGPDTF. The CDR3 DNA reads as TGTGCCAGCAGCGTAGGGGCAGGTCCCGATACGTTT. V and J are TRBV7-8 and TRBJ2-3; tentatively, D is TRBD1 (5 bases). The CDR3 loop spans 12 amino acids. The V gene's germline CDR1 is SGHVS and CDR2 FQNEAQ.